Reported below is one T cell receptor (beta chain). This clonotype was seen a handful of times. The clone's antigen remains unknown. A much larger clone lies one base from this, so it may be a read error. Each patient had bone marrow sampled at the time of active disease. Bone marrow mononuclear cells were isolated by Ficoll-Hypaque density gradient centrifugation. CD138-negative cells were obtained by negative selection after labeling with CD138 magnetic microbeads on a MACS separator, removing myeloma plasma cells. Flow cytometry with CD138 antibodies on an Attune NxT was used to check how pure the isolated cells were. Total RNA was extracted with TRIzol reagent and quantified with a NanoDrop spectrophotometer. For each patient, paired RNA-seq and IR-seq were run on the CD138-negative bone marrow sample from that patient. TCR libraries were constructed from roughly 360 ng RNA using the Immunoverse kit, and molecular barcoded adaptors covering alpha/delta and beta/gamma chains were employed. TCR library preparation used the same RNA that was used for transcriptome sequencing. Sequencing of the TCR libraries was done on an Illumina HiSeq 4000 with 2 x 150 cycles. In the paper's pipeline: TCR reads were aligned to human V, D, J and C references and assembled into CDR3 clonotypes with MiXCR, including quality filtering and error correction. The tcR package in R was used to analyze clonotype counts and gene usage diversity. For inspection of raw mapping reads, RNA-seq reads were mapped by STAR aligner version 2.5.3a onto GRCh37 of the human genome. To test how sequencing depth affects detected clonotypes, IR-seq fastq files were randomly downsampled with Seqtk 1.3. In TCRdb, the public reads were trimmed at Q25 with fastp and aligned with MiXCR, with productive beta chains retained. Here each entry gathers all rows of one CDR3 protein and keeps the most common genes and DNA. TCRdb's processing, not the authors', yielded these V and J calls. The sample table shows fewer than 100,000 distinct CDR3 sequences, and roughly 12% are seen once. The ten biggest clones cover about 15% of the sample.

The source of the sample is a study of read filtering for tumor transcriptome and immune sequencing (dated by TCRdb to the early 2020s). About the full investigation: Of the patients in the cohort, approximately 16 were male and 11 to 15 were female, and their mean age was about 72 years, with a range of about 47 to 80. A main aim was a read-filtering strategy for immune repertoire data, specifically whether clonotypes supported by a single read should be removed. By revised international staging, eight or nine patients were R-ISS I, about 16 were R-ISS II and roughly 7 were R-ISS III. Using the same bone marrow samples, the study compared TCR repertoires obtained by targeted immune repertoire sequencing with those obtained by bulk whole-transcriptome sequencing. TCR-region mapped reads per sample ranged from about 3.5 to 10.27 million with IR-seq versus only about 75 to 1273 with RNA-seq. After DNase treatment, whole-transcriptome libraries were prepared with the TruSeq RNA Access Library Prep Kit. Paper-wide results and their limitations: Compared with RNA-seq, IR-seq captured clonotypes at much higher depth and more reliably, and a smaller IR-seq throughput was enough to identify most shared clonotypes. The correlation between IR-seq and RNA-seq shared clonotype proportions was increased by removal of single-read clonotypes. Single-read clonotypes made up roughly four fifths of clonotypes but only approximately 4% of total reads in IR-seq, compared with roughly 70% of clonotypes and around 41% of reads in RNA-seq. The sorted CD138-negative fraction was a mixed bone marrow immune population, not purified T cells.

CDR1 is given as SQVTM and CDR2 as ANQGSEA, both from the germline V gene. The CDR3 has 13 amino acids, counting the end cysteine and phenylalanine. Only the CDR3 part of the read is kept: 39 bases, read in frame from the first base. The sequence was collected from a donor aged 40 or older with multiple myeloma. The sample was a population of CD138-negative cells sorted from bone marrow. The cell subset or site label of this sample denotes: bone marrow mononuclear cells depleted of CD138+ plasma/myeloma cells by negative magnetic selection. The rearrangement joined TRBV29-1 to TRBJ2-1; 8 bases in between match TRBD2. This receptor has the CDR3 CSVVAGGNNGQFF. The DNA sequence is given as TGCAGCGTTGTGGCGGGAGGAAACAATGGGCAGTTCTTC.